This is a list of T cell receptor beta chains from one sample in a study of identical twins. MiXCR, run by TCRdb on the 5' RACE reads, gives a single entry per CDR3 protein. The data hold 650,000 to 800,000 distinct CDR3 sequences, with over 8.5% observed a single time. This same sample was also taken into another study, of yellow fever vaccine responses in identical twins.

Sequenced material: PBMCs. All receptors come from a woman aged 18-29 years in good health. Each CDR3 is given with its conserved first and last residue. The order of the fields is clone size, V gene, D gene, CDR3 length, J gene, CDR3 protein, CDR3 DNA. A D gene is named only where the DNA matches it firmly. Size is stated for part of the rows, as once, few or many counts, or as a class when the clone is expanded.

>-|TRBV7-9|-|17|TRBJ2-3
CASSTWASIRDTDTQYF
TGTGCCAGCAGCACATGGGCTAGCATTAGGGACACAGATACGCAGTATTTT
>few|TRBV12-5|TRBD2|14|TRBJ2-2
CASSSSGSSGELFF
TGTGCTAGTTCGTCTAGCGGGAGTTCCGGGGAGCTGTTTTTT
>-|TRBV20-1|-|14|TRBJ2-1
CSARAVADYNEQFF
TGCAGTGCTAGAGCTGTTGCGGACTACAATGAGCAGTTCTTC
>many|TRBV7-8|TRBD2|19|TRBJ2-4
CASSLVVSGGPGDKNIQYF
TGTGCCAGCAGCTTAGTAGTAAGCGGGGGGCCCGGAGATAAAAACATTCAGTACTTC
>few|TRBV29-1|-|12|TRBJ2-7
CSVEGQAYEQYF
TGCAGCGTTGAAGGACAAGCCTACGAGCAGTACTTC
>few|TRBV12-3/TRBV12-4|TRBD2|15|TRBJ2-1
CASSFRGGPYNEQFF
TGTGCCAGCAGTTTCCGCGGGGGGCCATACAATGAGCAGTTCTTC
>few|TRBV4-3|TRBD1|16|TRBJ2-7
CASSQGEPGGPYEQYF
TGCGCCAGCAGCCAAGGGGAGCCAGGGGGACCTTACGAGCAGTACTTC
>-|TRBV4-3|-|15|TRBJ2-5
CASSQDRARGETQYF
TGCGCCAGCAGCCAAGATCGTGCCCGAGGGGAGACCCAGTACTTC
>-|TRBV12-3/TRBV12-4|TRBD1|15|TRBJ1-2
CASGGQGAANYGYTF
TGTGCCAGCGGGGGACAGGGGGCTGCGAACTATGGCTACACCTTC
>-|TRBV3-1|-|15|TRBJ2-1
CASSQGGLVRNEQFF
TGTGCCAGCAGCCAAGGAGGGCTAGTTCGGAATGAGCAGTTCTTC
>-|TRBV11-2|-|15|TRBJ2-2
CASSWAGTTTGELFF
TGTGCCAGCAGCTGGGCCGGGACCACCACCGGGGAGCTGTTTTTT
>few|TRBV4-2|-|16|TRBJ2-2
CASSQVRGGVTGELFF
TGTGCCAGCAGCCAAGTTAGGGGGGGCGTCACCGGGGAGCTGTTTTTT
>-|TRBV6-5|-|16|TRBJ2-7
CASSYSWTGSSYEQYF
TGTGCCAGCAGTTACTCATGGACTGGGAGCTCCTACGAGCAGTACTTC
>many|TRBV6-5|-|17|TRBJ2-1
CASSYYPRGANQNEQFF
TGTGCCAGCAGTTACTACCCCCGGGGGGCCAATCAGAATGAGCAGTTCTTC
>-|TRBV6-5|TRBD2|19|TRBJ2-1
CASSYESRGLAGNDNEQFF
TGTGCCAGCAGTTACGAATCCCGGGGGTTAGCGGGAAACGACAATGAGCAGTTCTTC
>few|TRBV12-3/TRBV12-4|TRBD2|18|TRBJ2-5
CASSLAAGLAGGGGTQYF
TGTGCCAGCAGTTTAGCAGCGGGACTAGCGGGAGGAGGAGGGACCCAGTACTTC
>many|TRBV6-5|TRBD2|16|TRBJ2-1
CASSYQSGRPYNEQFF
TGTGCCAGCAGTTACCAGAGCGGGAGACCCTACAATGAGCAGTTCTTC
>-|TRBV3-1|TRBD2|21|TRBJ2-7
CASSQEEELAGSPNEAYEQYF
TGTGCCAGCAGCCAAGAAGAGGAGCTAGCGGGATCGCCAAATGAGGCCTACGAGCAGTACTTC
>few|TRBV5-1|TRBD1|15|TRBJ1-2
CASSLYTTGSDGYTF
TGCGCCAGCAGCTTATACACGACAGGGAGCGATGGCTACACCTTC